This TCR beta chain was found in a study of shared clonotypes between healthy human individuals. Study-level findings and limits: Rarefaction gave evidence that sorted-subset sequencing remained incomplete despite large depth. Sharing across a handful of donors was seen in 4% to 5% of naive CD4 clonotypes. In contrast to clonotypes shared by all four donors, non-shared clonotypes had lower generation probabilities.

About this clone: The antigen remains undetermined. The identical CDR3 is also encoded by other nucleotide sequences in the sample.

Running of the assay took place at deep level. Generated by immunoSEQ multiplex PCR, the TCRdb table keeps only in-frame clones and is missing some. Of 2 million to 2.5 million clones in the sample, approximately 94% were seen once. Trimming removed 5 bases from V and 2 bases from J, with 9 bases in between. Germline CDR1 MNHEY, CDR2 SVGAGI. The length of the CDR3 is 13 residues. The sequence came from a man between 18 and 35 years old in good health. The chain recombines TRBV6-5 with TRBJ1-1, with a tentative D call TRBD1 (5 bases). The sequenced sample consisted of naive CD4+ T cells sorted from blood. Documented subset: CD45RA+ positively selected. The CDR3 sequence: CASSQTVNTEAFF. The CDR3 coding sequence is TGTGCCAGCAGTCAGACAGTCAACACTGAAGCTTTCTTT.